One sample yielded the 20 T cell receptor beta chains listed below, sequenced in a study of human T cells and chemical hapten exposure. TCRdb passed the 5' RACE reads through MiXCR, listing each CDR3 protein once. The table lists approximately 150,000 distinct CDR3 sequences, 4.1% of them singletons. Whole blood, unfractionated, served as the material for total RNA extraction. The receptor source for this set is a female donor in good health.

With respect to this clonotype: A much larger clone is a single base away; this may be a read error. The chain couples TRBV15 to TRBJ2-1; weak D call: TRBD2 (5 bases). Germline V gene data show CDR1 as LNHNV and CDR2 as YYDKDF (reference sequence). The CDR3 sequence is 14 residues long. The CDR3 protein is CATSRAGRDARGIF. The CDR3 DNA sequence: TGTGCCACCAGCAGAGCGGGTCGCGACGCCCGAGGGATCTTC.

The sample holds many counts of this clonotype. V is TRBV6-2 or TRBV6-3 and J is TRBJ1-1; no reliable D call. CDR3 size: 14 residues. Germline V gives CDR1 MNHEY, CDR2 SVGEGT. The germline V and J ends were trimmed by 5 bases and 4 bases, with 14 bases remaining between them. The CDR3 DNA sequence: TGTGCCAGCAGTCCTTTATTCCTTAGCACTGAAGCTTTCTTT. Amino acid sequence: CASSPLFLSTEAFF.

This clonotype was recorded once. A much larger clone differs by one base, so this may be a read error. The CDR3: CASSPPSGWAKNEQFF. In DNA form, the CDR3 reads TGTGCCAGCTCACCACCGAGCGGGTGGGCCAAAAATGAGCAGTTCTTC. The rearrangement links TRBV18 to TRBJ2-1, with a weak D call TRBD2 (6 bases). Germline V gene sequence: CDR1 KGHSH, CDR2 LQKENI. The CDR3 is 16 amino acids. V lost 0 bases and J 7 bases, leaving 16 bases between the germline ends.

In its sample, this clonotype was seen many times. The rearrangement links TRBV6-6 to TRBJ1-5, with D possibly being TRBD1 (5 bases). Trimming left V 0 bases short and J 6 bases short, with 9 bases between. CDR1 is MNHNY, CDR2 SVGAGI, per germline (reference sequence). CDR3 length equals 14 residues. The CDR3: CASSYSAGAQPQHF. The CDR3 bases are TGTGCCAGCAGTTACTCAGCTGGGGCTCAGCCCCAGCATTTT.

This clonotype showed up many times. This chain connects TRBV7-2 to TRBJ2-3; D uncertain. CDR3 length: 13 residues. Per the germline V gene, CDR1 is SGHTA and CDR2 is FQGNSA. The germline V and J ends were trimmed by 1 base and 5 bases, with 7 bases remaining between them. The chain's CDR3 is CASSLVFEDTQYF. In nucleotides, the CDR3 is TGTGCCAGCAGCTTAGTCTTCGAAGATACGCAGTATTTT.

This clonotype was recorded a few times. V is TRBV6-5 and J is TRBJ2-1; 10 bases map to TRBD1. Germline CDR1 reads MNHEY; CDR2 reads SVGAGI. With 2 bases clipped from V and 8 bases from J, the junction kept 3 bases outside the gene matches. The CDR3 consists of 14 residues. The CDR3 here is CASSYVGQGDEQFF. In DNA form, the CDR3 reads TGTGCCAGCAGTTACGTCGGACAGGGGGATGAGCAGTTCTTC.

This clonotype was picked up a small number of times. The chain combines TRBV12-3 or TRBV12-4 with TRBJ1-3; D is unclear. The CDR3 totals 17 residues. With 2 bases removed from V and 0 bases from J, the gap between germline ends came to 14 bases. The DNA for the CDR3 is TGTGCCAGCAGTTTAACGACTGTTATGAGCTCTGGAAACACCATATATTTT. This sequence encodes CASSLTTVMSSGNTIYF.

This clonotype was recorded at least ten times. The chain uses TRBV20-1 and TRBJ2-1, with 7 bases matching TRBD2. The CDR3 extends over 14 amino acids. With V trimmed by 6 bases and J by 4 bases, 9 bases remained unmatched. From germline, CDR1 is DFQATT and CDR2 SNEGSKA (reference sequence). This chain's CDR3 is CSASKAGVYNEQFF. The CDR3 coding sequence is TGCAGTGCCAGTAAGGCGGGGGTATACAATGAGCAGTTCTTC.

This clonotype was counted ten times or more. The V and J genes are TRBV19 and TRBJ2-4; D gene uncertain. Per germline, CDR1 LNHDA and CDR2 SQIVND (reference sequence). The CDR3 sequence is 16 residues long. Trimming took off 10 bases at V and 2 bases at J, with 21 bases between the two ends. The CDR3 nucleotides read TGTGCCACCGGCGACTCTCTTCGCCAGACCAAAAACATTCAGTACTTC. This gives the protein CATGDSLRQTKNIQYF.

This clonotype was observed a handful of times. Given a much more abundant clone one base away, this may be a read error. This rearrangement joins TRBV20-1 to TRBJ1-1; D call uncertain. Looked up from germline, CDR1 is DFQATT and CDR2 is SNEGSKA (reference sequence). The CDR3 runs 14 residues. The V end was cut by 2 bases, the J end by 3 bases, with 13 bases between. CDR3 bases: TGCAGTGCTAGAACCACGGGTCGGGACACTGAAGCTTTCTTT. Its translation is CSARTTGRDTEAFF.

The table lists this clonotype with many counts. V gene TRBV7-2 combines with J gene TRBJ1-2; D is unresolved. The CDR3 runs 14 residues. The V gene's germline CDR1 is SGHTA and CDR2 FQGNSA. Trimming removed 8 bases at V and 0 bases at J, with 13 bases between. The CDR3 DNA reads as TGTGCCAGCCGGCGCGGAACTACTAACTATGGCTACACCTTC. This codes for CASRRGTTNYGYTF.

This clonotype was seen many times. The chain recombines TRBV20-1 with TRBJ2-3; D is unresolved. Trimming left V 6 bases short and J 3 bases short, with 16 bases between. This CDR3 contains 14 residues. CDR1 and CDR2 from the germline V gene are DFQATT and SNEGSKA (reference sequence). CDR3 in amino acids: CSAPSGRDTDTQYF. CDR3 DNA sequence: TGCAGTGCCCCCTCCGGACGAGATACAGATACGCAGTATTTT.

This clonotype was observed at least ten times. The gene calls are TRBV7-2 and TRBJ2-3, with TRBD2 identical over 9 bases. CDR1 is SGHTA, CDR2 FQGNSA, per germline. The CDR3 spans 18 residues. V lost 3 bases and J lost 0; bases outside the gene matches: 10. CDR3 nucleotides: TGTGCCAGCAGCTTTTTTGGTAGCGGGGGATATAGCACAGATACGCAGTATTTT. It specifies CASSFFGSGGYSTDTQYF.

In this sample, this clonotype turned up a few times. V usage is TRBV2 and J usage is TRBJ2-7, with D perhaps matching TRBD1 (5 bases). The CDR3 is 13 amino acids. With 4 bases removed from V and 2 bases from J, the gap between germline ends came to 9 bases. CDR1 SNHLY and CDR2 FYNNEI come from the germline V gene. The CDR3 region has the DNA TGTGCCAGCAGTGGTAGGGGAACCTACGAGCAGTACTTC. Amino acids: CASSGRGTYEQYF.

In this sample, this clonotype turned up many times. CDR3 region: CSALRYAGTDTQYF. The CDR3 DNA sequence: TGCAGTGCGCTCCGTTATGCCGGCACAGATACGCAGTATTTT. This sequence joins TRBV20-1 and TRBJ2-3; D is ambiguous. V gave up 6 bases and J gave up 1 base, with 14 bases separating them. There are 14 residues in the CDR3. The germline V gene has CDR1 DFQATT and CDR2 SNEGSKA (reference sequence).

This clonotype has at least ten counts. V gene TRBV9 combines with J gene TRBJ1-1; D unclear. The CDR3 totals 14 residues. Looked up from germline, CDR1 is SGDLS and CDR2 is YYNGEE. V lost 7 bases, J lost 0 bases, and 13 bases lay in between. The CDR3 here is CASGDEQLNTEAFF. The CDR3 DNA reads TGTGCCAGCGGAGACGAACAATTGAACACTGAAGCTTTCTTT.

The gene calls are TRBV9 and TRBJ1-2; the match to TRBD1 covers 8 bases. The germline V gene encodes CDR1 SGDLS and CDR2 YYNGEE. After removal of 4 bases from V and 4 bases from J, the junction contained 6 bases not matched to a gene. This CDR3 is 14 amino acids long. The CDR3 sequence: CASSLRTGRYGYTF. The CDR3 DNA follows: TGTGCCAGCAGCCTTCGGACAGGGCGCTATGGCTACACCTTC.

This clonotype was recorded at least ten times. The chain recombines TRBV7-3 with TRBJ1-1; D may be TRBD1 (6 bases). Germline V gives CDR1 SGHTA, CDR2 FQGTGA. The V end lost 2 bases, the J end lost 0 bases, and 13 bases lay between the germline ends. The CDR3 contains 16 residues. The CDR3 reads CASSLGGAGLNTEAFF. For the CDR3, the DNA is TGTGCCAGCAGCTTAGGGGGCGCGGGTCTGAACACTGAAGCTTTCTTT.

This clonotype was observed at least ten times. The chain recombines TRBV15 with TRBJ2-1, with TRBD2 identical over 15 bases. Germline CDR1 and CDR2: LNHNV and YYDKDF (reference sequence). This CDR3 contains 17 residues. The trim removed 3 bases at V and 4 bases at J, leaving 4 bases unmatched. The CDR3 protein is CATSRGLAGGPYNEQFF. CDR3 DNA: TGTGCCACCAGCAGGGGACTAGCGGGGGGCCCGTACAATGAGCAGTTCTTC.

Many counts were recorded for this clonotype. This chain uses TRBV7-3 with TRBJ2-2; D is unresolved. V was trimmed by 1 base and J by 4 bases, leaving 10 bases between them. This CDR3 spans 15 amino acids. The germline V gene has CDR1 SGHTA and CDR2 FQGTGA. CDR3 in amino acids: CASSLMGVSTGELFF. Written as DNA, the CDR3 is TGTGCCAGCAGCTTAATGGGCGTGAGCACCGGGGAGCTGTTTTTT.